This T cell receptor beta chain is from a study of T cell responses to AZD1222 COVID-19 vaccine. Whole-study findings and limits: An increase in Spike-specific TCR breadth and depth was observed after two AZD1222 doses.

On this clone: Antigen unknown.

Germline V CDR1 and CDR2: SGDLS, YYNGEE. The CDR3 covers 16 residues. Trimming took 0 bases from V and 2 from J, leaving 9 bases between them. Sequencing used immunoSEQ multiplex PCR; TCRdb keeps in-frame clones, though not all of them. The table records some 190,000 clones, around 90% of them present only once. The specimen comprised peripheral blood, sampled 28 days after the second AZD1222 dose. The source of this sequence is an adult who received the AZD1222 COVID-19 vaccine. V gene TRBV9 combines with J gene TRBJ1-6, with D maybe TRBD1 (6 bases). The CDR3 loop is CASSVVGDTYNSPLHF. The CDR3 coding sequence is TGTGCCAGCAGCGTAGTGGGGGACACCTATAATTCACCCCTCCACTTT.